This is a list of T cell receptor beta chains from one sample in a study of shared clonotypes between healthy human individuals. The repertoire was sequenced with immunoSEQ multiplex PCR; TCRdb's copy has only in-frame clones and lacks some. The profile shows millions of clones, just over 90% of them singletons. Sequencing was performed on naive CD4+ T cells from PBMCs. Every receptor here comes from a man aged 18 to 29 in good health. Some clones in this sample may be carry-over from other donors' samples. CDR3s include the opening cysteine and the closing phenylalanine or tryptophan. Fields, in order: D gene, clone size, J gene, V gene, CDR3 protein, CDR3 DNA. The D gene is left open where the match is weak. Clone size is not always given. Where it is, it says once, few, many or a class for expanded clones.

>NA|NA|TRBJ2-2|TRBV7-8
CASSQARENTGELFF
TGTGCCAGCAGCCAGGCCAGGGAGAACACCGGGGAGCTGTTTTTT
>NA|NA|TRBJ1-3|TRBV9
CASSSERSGNTIYF
TGTGCCAGCTCCTCAGAACGGTCTGGAAACACCATATATTTT
>NA|NA|TRBJ2-2|TRBV5-4
CASSLAVMAGELFF
TGTGCCAGCAGCTTGGCTGTTATGGCCGGGGAGCTGTTTTTT
>NA|few|TRBJ1-1|TRBV5-6
CASTTPGTQGTEAFF
TGTGCCAGCACAACGCCCGGGACTCAGGGCACTGAAGCTTTCTTT
>TRBD2|NA|TRBJ2-1|TRBV4-1
CASSPTSGRSSYNEQFF
TGCGCCAGCAGCCCTACTAGCGGGAGGTCCTCCTACAATGAGCAGTTCTTC
>NA|NA|TRBJ2-1|TRBV30
CAWSETRGPFF
TGTGCCTGGAGTGAGACTAGGGGGCCGTTCTTC
>NA|NA|TRBJ1-1|TRBV30
CAWSVPWDGKNTEAFF
TGTGCCTGGAGTGTACCCTGGGACGGCAAGAACACTGAAGCTTTCTTT
>NA|NA|TRBJ1-1|TRBV2
CASSEEEGYTEAFF
TGTGCCAGCAGTGAAGAGGAAGGGTACACTGAAGCTTTCTTT
>TRBD2|once|TRBJ2-1|TRBV4-1
CASSLTSGRHREQFF
TGCGCCAGCAGCCTAACTAGCGGGAGACACCGCGAGCAGTTCTTC
>NA|NA|TRBJ2-1|TRBV18
CASSPEFRGESNEQFF
TGTGCCAGCTCACCGGAGTTCAGGGGGGAATCCAATGAGCAGTTCTTC
>NA|once|TRBJ2-3|TRBV7-2
CASSLEGVARITDTQYF
TGTGCCAGCAGCTTAGAAGGGGTCGCCAGGATCACAGATACGCAGTATTTT
>NA|NA|TRBJ2-3|TRBV9
CASSADRDTQYF
TGTGCCAGCAGCGCAGACAGGGATACGCAGTATTTT
>TRBD2|NA|TRBJ2-1|TRBV10-1
CASPSGLAGEGNEQFF
TGCGCCAGCCCTTCTGGACTAGCGGGAGAAGGAAATGAGCAGTTCTTC
>NA|NA|TRBJ2-3|TRBV15
CATSRGPGRAPDTQYF
TGTGCCACCAGCAGAGGCCCGGGCAGGGCCCCAGATACGCAGTATTTT
>NA|NA|TRBJ1-2|TRBV20-1
CSARTGYGYTF
TGCAGTGCCCGGACGGGCTATGGCTACACCTTC
>TRBD2|NA|TRBJ2-5|TRBV2
CASATGGRVQETQYF
TGTGCCAGCGCTACCGGGGGGAGAGTCCAAGAGACCCAGTACTTC
>TRBD2|NA|TRBJ2-3|TRBV5-1
CASSSGTSGRAGADTQYF
TGCGCCAGCAGCTCCGGGACTAGCGGGAGGGCCGGGGCAGATACGCAGTATTTT
>TRBD2|NA|TRBJ2-1|TRBV14
CASSPLAGATYNEQFF
TGTGCCAGCAGCCCACTAGCGGGAGCAACCTACAATGAGCAGTTCTTC
>NA|once|TRBJ1-2|TRBV28
CASSLAQGSGYTF
TGTGCCAGCAGTTTGGCTCAGGGTAGTGGCTACACCTTC
>TRBD1|NA|TRBJ1-5|TRBV10-3
CAISERWTGDSNQPQHF
TGTGCCATCAGTGAGCGTTGGACAGGGGATAGCAATCAGCCCCAGCATTTT
>NA|NA|TRBJ2-3|TRBV21-1
CASSKAASGRAHPDTQYF
TGTGCCAGCAGCAAAGCAGCTAGCGGGAGGGCCCACCCAGATACGCAGTATTTT
>NA|NA|TRBJ2-3|TRBV7-3
CASSLLRTDTQYF
TGTGCCAGCAGCTTACTCAGGACAGATACGCAGTATTTT
>NA|NA|TRBJ2-7|TRBV5-1
CASSFGGVSEQYF
TGCGCCAGCAGCTTTGGAGGGGTAAGCGAGCAGTACTTC
>TRBD1|NA|TRBJ1-2|TRBV5-4
CASSSTQGAIYGYTF
TGTGCCAGCAGTTCTACACAGGGGGCTATCTATGGCTACACCTTC
>NA|NA|TRBJ2-7|TRBV7-3
CASSRGAGPTYEQYF
TGTGCCAGCAGCCGGGGTGCGGGGCCAACCTACGAGCAGTACTTC
>NA|NA|TRBJ1-5|TRBV5-4
CASSQAVGNSNQPQHF
TGTGCCAGCAGCCAAGCGGTAGGGAATAGCAATCAGCCCCAGCATTTT
>NA|NA|TRBJ2-3|TRBV19
CASSIGGRKDTQYF
TGTGCCAGTAGTATAGGGGGACGAAAGGATACGCAGTATTTT
>TRBD2|once|TRBJ2-7|TRBV28
CASSSGTSPYEQYF
TGTGCCAGCAGTTCCGGGACTAGCCCATACGAGCAGTACTTC
>NA|NA|TRBJ1-5|TRBV7-2
CASSRRVDQPQHF
TGTGCCAGCAGCCGCAGGGTTGATCAGCCCCAGCATTTT
>NA|NA|TRBJ2-7|TRBV5-1
CASSSFGTFEQYF
TGCGCCAGCAGCTCCTTCGGGACCTTCGAGCAGTACTTC
>TRBD2|NA|TRBJ2-1|TRBV2
CASRPGTSGMVGEQFF
TGTGCCAGCAGGCCCGGGACTAGCGGGATGGTTGGCGAGCAGTTCTTC
>TRBD1|NA|TRBJ1-4|TRBV11-2
CASSAQGREKLFF
TGTGCCAGCAGCGCACAGGGGCGTGAAAAACTGTTTTTT
>TRBD1|NA|TRBJ2-6|TRBV9
CASSLQGTGANVLTF
TGTGCCAGCAGCTTACAGGGGACTGGGGCCAACGTCCTGACTTTC